This section outlines one T cell receptor beta chain sequence together with its context. Its antigen is unknown. The V segment lost 0 bases and the J segment 4 bases; nucleotides outside the gene matches: 5. The germline gives CDR1 SGDLS, CDR2 YYNGEE. This CDR3 comprises 15 residues. Primers included in the PCR were 60 Vbeta and 13 Jbeta primers. Profiled with immunoSEQ multiplex PCR; TCRdb holds only in-frame clones, not every one. Of approximately 210,000 clones in the sample, 70% to 80% were seen once. This sample was taken from a study of cytomegalovirus exposure and HLA in healthy donors. Study-level background: Unique TCR beta sequences numbering over 100 million came from around 180 million T cells in an earlier analysis. Study outcomes and limitations: Analysis was performed later, and it showed HLA-associated TCR beta chains to be more clonally expanded than equally common others. Most TCR sequences were uncommon, yet certain public TCRs appeared in many donors. An analysis that came later showed most CMV-associated TCR beta chains appearing HLA-restricted.

The sequence was collected from a male donor in good health and CMV-seropositive. This chain connects TRBV9 to TRBJ2-5; the match to TRBD2 covers 8 bases. The sequencing input was PBMCs. CDR3 protein: CASSVVSAGVETQYF. The CDR3 nucleotides read TGTGCCAGCAGCGTAGTATCAGCGGGAGTAGAGACCCAGTACTTC.